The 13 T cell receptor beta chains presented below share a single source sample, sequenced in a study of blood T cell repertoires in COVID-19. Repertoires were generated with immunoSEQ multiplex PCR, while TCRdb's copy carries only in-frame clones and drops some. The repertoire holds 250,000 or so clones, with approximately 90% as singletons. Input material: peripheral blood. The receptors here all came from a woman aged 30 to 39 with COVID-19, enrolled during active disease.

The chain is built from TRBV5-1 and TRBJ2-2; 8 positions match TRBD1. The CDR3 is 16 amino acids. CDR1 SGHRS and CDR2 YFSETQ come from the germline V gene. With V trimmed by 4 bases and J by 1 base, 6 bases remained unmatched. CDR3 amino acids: CASSRGQGWNTGELFF. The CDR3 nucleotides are TGCGCCAGCAGCCGTGGACAGGGCTGGAACACCGGGGAGCTGTTTTTT.

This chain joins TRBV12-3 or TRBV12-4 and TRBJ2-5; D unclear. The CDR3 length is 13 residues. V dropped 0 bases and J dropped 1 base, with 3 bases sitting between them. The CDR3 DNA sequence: TGTGCCAGCAGTTTAGCGGCCCAAGAGACCCAGTACTTC. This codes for CASSLAAQETQYF.

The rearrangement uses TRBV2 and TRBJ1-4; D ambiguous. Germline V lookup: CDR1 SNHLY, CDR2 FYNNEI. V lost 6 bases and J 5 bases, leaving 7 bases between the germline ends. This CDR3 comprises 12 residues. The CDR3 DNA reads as TGTGCCAGCAGCCCCGTGAATGAAAAACTGTTTTTT. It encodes CASSPVNEKLFF.

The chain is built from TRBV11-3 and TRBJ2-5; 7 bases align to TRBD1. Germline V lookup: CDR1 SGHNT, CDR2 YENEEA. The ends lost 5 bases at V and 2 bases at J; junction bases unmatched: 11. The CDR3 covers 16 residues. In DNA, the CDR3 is TGTGCCAGCAGCGCTAGAACGACAGGGAGACAAGAGACCCAGTACTTC. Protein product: CASSARTTGRQETQYF.

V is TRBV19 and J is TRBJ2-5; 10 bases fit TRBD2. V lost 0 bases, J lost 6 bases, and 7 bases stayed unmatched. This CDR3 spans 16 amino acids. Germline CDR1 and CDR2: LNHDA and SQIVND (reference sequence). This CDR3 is CASSIDLWGLAKTQYF. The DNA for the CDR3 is TGTGCCAGTAGTATAGATCTGTGGGGACTAGCGAAGACCCAGTACTTC.

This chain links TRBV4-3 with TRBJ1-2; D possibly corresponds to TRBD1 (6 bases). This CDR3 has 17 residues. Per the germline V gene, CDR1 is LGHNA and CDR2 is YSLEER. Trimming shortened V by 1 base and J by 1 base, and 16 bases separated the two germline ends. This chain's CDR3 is CASSQGALDRFNYGYTF. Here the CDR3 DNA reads TGCGCCAGCAGCCAAGGCGCCTTGGACAGATTTAACTATGGCTACACCTTC.

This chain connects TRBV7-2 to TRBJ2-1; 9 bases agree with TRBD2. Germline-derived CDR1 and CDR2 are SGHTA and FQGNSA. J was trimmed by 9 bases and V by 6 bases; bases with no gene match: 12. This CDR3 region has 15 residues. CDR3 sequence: CASSPTRTSAREQFF. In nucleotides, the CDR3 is TGTGCCAGCAGTCCCACCCGGACTAGCGCCCGTGAGCAGTTCTTC.

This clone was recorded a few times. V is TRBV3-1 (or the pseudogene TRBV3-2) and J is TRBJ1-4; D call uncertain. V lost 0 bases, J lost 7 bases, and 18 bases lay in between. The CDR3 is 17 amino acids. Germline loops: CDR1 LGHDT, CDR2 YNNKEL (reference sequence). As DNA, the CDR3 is TGTGCCAGCAGCCAAGAACGGTCGGGAGCCATCCGTGAAAAACTGTTTTTT. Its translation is CASSQERSGAIREKLFF.

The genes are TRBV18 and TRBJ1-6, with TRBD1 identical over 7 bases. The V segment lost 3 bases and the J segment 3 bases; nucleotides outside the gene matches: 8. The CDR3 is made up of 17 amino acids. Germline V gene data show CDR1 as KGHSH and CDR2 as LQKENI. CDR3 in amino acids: CASSPFSGTDYNSPLHF. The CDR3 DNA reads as TGTGCCAGCTCACCCTTCTCCGGGACAGACTATAATTCACCCCTCCACTTT.

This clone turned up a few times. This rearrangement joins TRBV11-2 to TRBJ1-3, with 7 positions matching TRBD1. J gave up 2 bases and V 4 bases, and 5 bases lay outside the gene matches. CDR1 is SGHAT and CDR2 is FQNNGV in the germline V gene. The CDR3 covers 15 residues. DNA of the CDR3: TGTGCCAGCAGCTCACATACAGGGGCTGGAAACACCATATATTTT. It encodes CASSSHTGAGNTIYF.

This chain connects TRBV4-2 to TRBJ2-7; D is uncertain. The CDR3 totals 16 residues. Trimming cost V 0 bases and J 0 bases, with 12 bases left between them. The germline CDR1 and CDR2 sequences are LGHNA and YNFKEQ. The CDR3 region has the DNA TGTGCCAGCAGCCAAGATGTCACTCCGAGCTCCTACGAGCAGTACTTC. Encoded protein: CASSQDVTPSSYEQYF.

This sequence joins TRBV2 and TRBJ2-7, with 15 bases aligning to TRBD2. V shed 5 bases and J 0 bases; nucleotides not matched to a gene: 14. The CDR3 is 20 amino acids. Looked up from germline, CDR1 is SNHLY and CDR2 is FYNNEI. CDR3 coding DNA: TGTGCCAGCAGTCCGGGTGGACTAGCGGGAGGGTATAAAAGCTCCTACGAGCAGTACGTC. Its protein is CASSPGGLAGGYKSSYEQYV.

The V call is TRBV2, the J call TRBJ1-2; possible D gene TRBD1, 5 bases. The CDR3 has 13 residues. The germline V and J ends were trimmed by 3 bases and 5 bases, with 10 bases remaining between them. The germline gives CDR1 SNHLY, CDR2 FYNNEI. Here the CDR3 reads CASSEGTIYGYTF. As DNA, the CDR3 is TGTGCCAGCAGTGAGGGGACTATATATGGCTACACCTTC.